The 4 T cell receptor beta chains given below trace back to one sample, sequenced in a study of cytomegalovirus exposure and HLA in healthy donors. The study ran its PCR with 60 Vbeta and 13 Jbeta primers. Repertoires were generated with immunoSEQ multiplex PCR, while TCRdb's copy carries only in-frame clones and drops some. There are about 270,000 clones in the sample; 72% occur only once, and 2% to 2.5% lies in the top ten. Sequencing input: PBMCs. The receptors originated from a female donor in good health and CMV-seronegative.

In its sample, this clone was seen a few times. This rearrangement joins TRBV11-3 to TRBJ2-6; D possibly corresponds to TRBD1 (6 bases). Germline V gene data show CDR1 as SGHNT and CDR2 as YENEEA. The V end was cut by 6 bases, the J end by 0 bases, with 15 bases between. The CDR3 has 17 amino acids. The CDR3 region is CASSPRQVRSGANVLTF. The CDR3 DNA sequence: TGTGCCAGCAGTCCGAGACAGGTCCGCTCTGGGGCCAACGTCCTGACTTTC.

This sequence joins TRBV9 and TRBJ2-1; 8 nucleotides align to TRBD2. V lost 5 bases, J lost 8 bases, and 15 bases stayed unmatched. This CDR3 region has 16 residues. Germline loops: CDR1 SGDLS, CDR2 YYNGEE. CDR3 DNA: TGTGCCAGCAGGCCGTTAACGGGAGGGCCGTCCGATGAGCAGTTCTTC. As protein: CASRPLTGGPSDEQFF.

The J gene is TRBJ2-1, the V gene TRBV7-3; 8 bases map to TRBD1. The junction had 5 bases not matched to a gene; V was cut back by 3 bases and J by 7 bases. The CDR3 is 14 residues long. The germline gives CDR1 SGHTA, CDR2 FQGTGA. Here the CDR3 DNA reads TGTGCCAGCAGCTTTCAGGGGGCGCCAAATGAGCAGTTCTTC. Its translation: CASSFQGAPNEQFF.

In the case of this clone: The junction differs from germline at one of its ends, possibly a read error. The chain has TRBV6-5 and TRBJ2-7; maybe TRBD1 (5 bases). Germline V gene sequence: CDR1 MNHEY, CDR2 SVGAGI. The CDR3 covers 14 residues. As DNA, the CDR3 is TGTGCCAGCAGTTTGTCACAGGTGACCTATGAGCAGTACTTC. Amino acid sequence: CASSLSQVTYEQYF.